Below, one T cell receptor beta chain is given with its context. The antigen is unknown. With a J-beta primer mix and a sample-barcoded 5' primer, a second PCR ran about 6 to 11 cycles. In TCRdb, the 5' RACE reads were re-called with MiXCR into one record per CDR3 protein. The sample includes about 570,000 distinct CDR3 sequences, approximately 30% seen only once; the top ten take approximately 17%. Every donor provided around 9.3 milliliters of peripheral blood. Extractions gave at least 5.5 micrograms of total RNA per sample. This sample was included in a study of blood T cells in healthy people across ages. Notes on the study in general: Diversity was higher, and naive CD4+ cells more numerous, in long-lived donors than in aged donors.

Trimming removed 0 bases at V and 2 bases at J, with 15 bases between. The CDR3 loop spans 16 amino acids. CDR1 and CDR2 (germline): DFQATT, SNEGSKA (reference sequence). This rearrangement joins TRBV20-1 to TRBJ2-3, with D possibly TRBD2 on 6 matching bases. This clonotype was sampled from a woman aged 70-85 years in good health. Sequencing was carried out using blood. The CDR3 spells CSARDWVRTNTDTQYF. Here the CDR3 DNA reads TGCAGTGCTAGAGATTGGGTGAGGACTAACACAGATACGCAGTATTTT.